The rows below give T cell receptor beta chains drawn from one sample of a study of shared clonotypes between healthy human individuals. Only in-frame clones appear in the TCRdb table, and some are missing; sequencing was by immunoSEQ multiplex PCR. This table holds about 670,000 clones, approximately 79% found once. The sample taken for sequencing was memory CD4+ T cells sorted from blood. The receptor set was obtained from a woman in her twenties or thirties in good health. Both conserved end residues are part of each CDR3.

CDR3 protein	J gene	V gene
CASSPPESPWEAFF	TRBJ1-1	TRBV18
CASSSPGSPSSYNEQFF	TRBJ2-1	TRBV28
CASSVRGTPFNEQFF	TRBJ2-1	TRBV5-4
CASSFSTGGTRKLFF	TRBJ1-4	TRBV5-6
CASSLTLASGSYEQYF	TRBJ2-7	TRBV5-1
CASSQDAGWSKAFF	TRBJ1-1	TRBV4-1
CASSLGGFSNQPQHF	TRBJ1-5	TRBV28
CASSRTQNRYNEQFF	TRBJ2-1	TRBV5-1
CASSPRGQGATDTQYF	TRBJ2-3	TRBV18
CASSPRQGLSADTQYF	TRBJ2-3	TRBV18
CASSLEGTGSYEQYF	TRBJ2-7	TRBV5-1
CASSADRGPVTEAFF	TRBJ1-1	TRBV9
CASSPGLAGGETQYF	TRBJ2-5	TRBV7-9
CASSLGLWGQISGNTIYF	TRBJ1-3	TRBV28
CASSLGLKERYGYTF	TRBJ1-2	TRBV7-8
CASRWTGGSGNTIYF	TRBJ1-3	TRBV7-9
CSVAGGIGQPQHF	TRBJ1-5	TRBV29-1
CASSPRGAQETQYF	TRBJ2-5	TRBV18
CASSIVGGTYNEQFF	TRBJ2-1	TRBV19
CASSTGVRQETQYF	TRBJ2-5	TRBV25-1
CASSFRRTLSNTQYF	TRBJ2-3	TRBV28
CASSPGGSNYGYTF	TRBJ1-2	TRBV5-4
CSVVLGYEQYF	TRBJ2-7	TRBV29-1
CASLDAGTRQPQHF	TRBJ1-5	TRBV28
CASAIAGGPREQYF	TRBJ2-7	TRBV7-9
CSVELDRGPPMWQYF	TRBJ2-7	TRBV29-1
CASSLDRETQYF	TRBJ2-5	TRBV11-3
CASSFPGNTEAFF	TRBJ1-1	TRBV7-8
CASSILPGQGDTEAFF	TRBJ1-1	TRBV19
CASRTGTGGYYGYTF	TRBJ1-2	TRBV2
CAISAVGRREGYEQYF	TRBJ2-7	TRBV10-3
CAWNIGAYEQYF	TRBJ2-7	TRBV30
CASSRRDTYGYTF	TRBJ1-2	TRBV28
CASSLRGGPGKQYF	TRBJ2-7	TRBV5-6
CSVDGQWVQETQYF	TRBJ2-5	TRBV29-1
CASSPSRNTDTQYF	TRBJ2-3	TRBV7-3
CASTGTSGSEQYF	TRBJ2-7	TRBV6-1
CASGSGGGYEQYF	TRBJ2-7	TRBV28
CASSPSEPSGTDTQYF	TRBJ2-3	TRBV13
CASTSRLGLTGGDSGNTIYF	TRBJ1-3	TRBV28
CASSEAPTGASGNTIYF	TRBJ1-3	TRBV2
CASRPIVNTGELFF	TRBJ2-2	TRBV2
CAWSPWGGGINTGELFF	TRBJ2-2	TRBV30
CASSYSMAGGSYEQYF	TRBJ2-7	TRBV6-5
CASSYGSGGGETQYF	TRBJ2-5	TRBV5-4
CASSEPLLGGQPQHF	TRBJ1-5	TRBV10-1
CASSPAGLAGGPGEQYF	TRBJ2-7	TRBV18
CASGLGQGPDTQYF	TRBJ2-3	TRBV12-5
CASRYKNIQYF	TRBJ2-4	TRBV19
CASSSFRTGSNEKLFF	TRBJ1-4	TRBV27
CASSLGGDEQFF	TRBJ2-1	TRBV5-1
CAISENDRSEQYF	TRBJ2-7	TRBV10-3
CASSLSAGAWNTGELFF	TRBJ2-2	TRBV28
CASSAGVEQYF	TRBJ2-7	TRBV19